This T cell receptor (beta chain) comes out of a study of T cells in Graves' hyperthyroidism and ophthalmopathy. The table lists this clonotype with many counts. The investigators amplified TCR beta CDR3 regions from RNA transcripts. HTBI primers were used for first-round RT-PCR of the TCR CDR3. TCRdb itself ran the multiplex PCR reads through MiXCR, one entry per CDR3 protein. The repertoire holds more than 100,000 distinct CDR3 sequences, roughly 50% seen once, with approximately 25% in the top ten. Germline CDR1 WSHSY, CDR2 SAAADI. The CDR3 is 15 amino acids. V gave up 4 bases and J gave up 5 bases; unmatched junction bases: 9.

This chain joins TRBV10-2 and TRBJ1-1; 8 positions agree with TRBD1. Sequencing was carried out using blood. The sequence was obtained from a man aged 35 to 55 with Graves' hyperthyroidism. The CDR3 here is CASSGTQGARTEAFF. The CDR3 DNA reads TGCGCCAGCAGTGGAACTCAGGGGGCACGAACTGAAGCTTTCTTT.